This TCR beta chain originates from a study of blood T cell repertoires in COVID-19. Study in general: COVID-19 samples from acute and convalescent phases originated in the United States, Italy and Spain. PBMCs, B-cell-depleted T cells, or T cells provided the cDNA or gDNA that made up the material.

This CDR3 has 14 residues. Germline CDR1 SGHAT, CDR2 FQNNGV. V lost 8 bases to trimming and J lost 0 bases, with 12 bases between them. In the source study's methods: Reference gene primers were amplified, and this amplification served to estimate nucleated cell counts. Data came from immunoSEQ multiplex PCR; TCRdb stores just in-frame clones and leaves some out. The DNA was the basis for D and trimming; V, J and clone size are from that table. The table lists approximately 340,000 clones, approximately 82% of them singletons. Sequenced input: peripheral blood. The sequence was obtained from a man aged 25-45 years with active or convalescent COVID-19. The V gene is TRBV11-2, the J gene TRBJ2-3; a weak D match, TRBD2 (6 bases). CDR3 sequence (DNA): TGTGCCAGCCGTAAGGCGGGAAGCACAGATACGCAGTATTTT. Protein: CASRKAGSTDTQYF.